This T cell receptor (beta chain) was captured in a study of post-analysis software for immune sequencing data. Notes on the study in general: Included in a set of about 5 TRBV segments more frequent in patients than controls were TRBV5-6, TRBV5-1 and TRBV20-1.

Trimming took 5 bases from V and 0 from J; bases not matched to a gene: 8. Germline CDR1 is MNHNS and CDR2 is SASEGT. The CDR3 spans 17 residues. cDNA libraries for TCR beta contained unique molecular identifiers. From the PCR reads, TCRdb called clonotypes with MiXCR, one entry per CDR3 protein. This sample carries roughly 540,000 distinct CDR3 sequences, less than 40% of them seen once, and the ten largest clones take approximately 6%. This clonotype was observed a few times. Its antigen is as yet unknown. The chain uses TRBV6-1 and TRBJ1-5; 9 bases are shared with TRBD1. The source is a girl aged 2 to 17 with multiple sclerosis. Sequencing was performed on blood. In nucleotides, the CDR3 is TGTGCCAGCAGTACAGGACAGGGGCCATATAGCAATCAGCCCCAGCATTTT. Protein product: CASSTGQGPYSNQPQHF.